The entry that follows covers one TCR beta chain sequence. Antigen: not known. Germline CDR1 is MNHEY and CDR2 is SVGAGI. This CDR3 has 16 residues. The ends were cut back, 4 bases at V and 0 bases at J, with 16 bases in the middle. Produced via immunoSEQ multiplex PCR; TCRdb's table is partial and in-frame only. The sample includes 9,500 to 15,000 clones, 85% to 90% of them seen just once. Over chemoradiotherapy, repertoires were sampled more than once. The source of the sample is a study of chemoradiotherapy in HPV16-positive cancers. Study findings and constraints: HPV-specific T cells were functionally defined from only a couple of HPV16-positive patients.

V is TRBV6-5 and J is TRBJ2-7, with D possibly matching TRBD2 (6 bases). The receptor was isolated from a human donor with HPV-associated anogenital cancer. This specimen was acquired from a patient who underwent chemoradiotherapy. The CDR3: CASSLLLQGGSYEQYF. CDR3 sequence (DNA): TGTGCCAGCAGTTTACTACTCCAGGGAGGCTCCTACGAGCAGTACTTC.